The 23 T cell receptor beta chains listed next were all sequenced from one sample in a study of blood T cells in healthy people across ages. The second PCR ran about 6 to 12 cycles with a sample-barcoded 5' primer and J-beta primers. MiXCR was run by TCRdb on the 5' RACE reads, yielding one entry per CDR3 protein. The data contain hundreds of thousands of distinct CDR3 sequences, roughly 50% of them singletons. The sample was blood. Receptor source: a woman aged 55-75 years in good health.

The chain employs TRBV7-3 and TRBJ2-5; weak D call: TRBD1 (6 bases). The CDR3 has 15 residues. The V end lost 3 bases, the J end lost 5 bases, and 16 bases lay between the germline ends. Germline CDR1 is SGHTA and CDR2 is FQGTGA. The CDR3 coding sequence is TGTGCCAGCAGCTTTATCGCAGGGGAAGTGGAGACCCAGTACTTC. Translating gives CASSFIAGEVETQYF.

The chain couples TRBV11-1 to TRBJ2-5; no clear D. V shed 7 bases and J shed 11 bases, with 35 bases lying between them. CDR1 is SGHAT and CDR2 is FQDESV in the germline V gene (reference sequence). CDR3 length: 18 residues. This CDR3 is CASNSLPLGGPSGYEQYF. CDR3 coding DNA: TGTGCCAGCAACTCACTCCCGCTCGGCGGTCCCTCAGGCTATGAGCAGTACTTC.

The V gene is TRBV27, the J gene TRBJ2-3; 7 nucleotides line up with TRBD2. The CDR3 is 18 amino acids. Germline lookup yields CDR1 MNHEY and CDR2 SMNVEV (reference sequence). The trim removed 6 bases at V and 0 bases at J, leaving 15 bases unmatched. CDR3 bases: TGTGCCAGCAGCAGGCGAGTGAGGGAGGGGTCTAGCACAGATACGCAGTATTTT. Its protein product is CASSRRVREGSSTDTQYF.

This clonotype was observed a handful of times. The J gene is TRBJ1-6, the V gene TRBV10-3, with D hard to call. The CDR3 loop spans 13 amino acids. Germline loops: CDR1 ENHRY, CDR2 SYGVKD. Trimming took 11 bases from V and 5 from J, leaving 13 bases between them. For the CDR3, the DNA is TGTGCCGTAAAGCCGGATGATAATTCACCCCTCCACTTT. Translated, it gives CAVKPDDNSPLHF.

This clonotype was seen only a few times. The V call is TRBV12-3 or TRBV12-4, the J call TRBJ2-7, with D perhaps being TRBD1 or TRBD2 (5 bases each). With 5 bases removed from V and 4 bases from J, the gap between germline ends came to 21 bases. The CDR3 has 16 amino acids. In DNA, the CDR3 is TGTGCCAGCAGTCCTATGGGACGGGCCCCATCGTACGAGCAGTACTTC. This encodes CASSPMGRAPSYEQYF.

The chain joins TRBV7-9 to TRBJ2-3, with TRBD1 matching 8 bases. V shed 5 bases, J shed 6 bases, and the junction held 13 bases outside the gene matches. The germline gives CDR1 SEHNR, CDR2 FQNEAQ (reference sequence). The CDR3 contains 16 residues. This chain's CDR3 is CASSPRTGTILDTQYF. The CDR3 DNA follows: TGTGCCAGCAGCCCTCGGACAGGGACGATTCTGGATACGCAGTATTTT. The variable domain in full, with the rest retrieved from reference TRBV7-9 and TRBJ2-3, is DTGVSQNPRHKITKRGQNVTFRCDPISEHNRLYWYRQTLGQGPEFLTYFQNEAQLEKSRLLSDRFSAERPKGSFSTLEIQRTEQGDSAMYLCASSPRTGTILDTQYFGPGTRLTVL.

The rearrangement links TRBV24-1 to TRBJ2-3, with TRBD2 identical over 10 bases. V lost 3 bases and J lost 2; bases outside the gene matches: 7. Per germline, CDR1 KGHDR and CDR2 SFDVKD. The CDR3 sequence is 17 residues long. This CDR3 reads CATSDKRLAGATDTQYF. CDR3 coding DNA: TGTGCCACCAGTGATAAGAGGCTAGCGGGAGCCACAGATACGCAGTATTTT.

This chain connects TRBV20-1 to TRBJ2-7; 13 bases fit TRBD2. Losses at the gene ends were 4 bases for V and 2 bases for J; bases not matched to a gene: 11. The CDR3 has 17 amino acids. Germline CDR1 and CDR2: DFQATT and SNEGSKA (reference sequence). The CDR3 here is CSATLLAGGPRTYEQYF. The CDR3 nucleotides are TGCAGTGCTACCTTACTAGCGGGAGGGCCTCGGACCTACGAGCAGTACTTC.

Turning to this clonotype: The junction does not match germline at one end; this may be a read error. The J gene is TRBJ1-2, the V gene TRBV4-2; possibly TRBD1 for D (6 bases). Per the germline V gene, CDR1 is LGHNA and CDR2 is YNFKEQ. This CDR3 region has 18 residues. This CDR3 reads CASSQEWSGARDDYSYTF. CDR3 nucleotides: TGTGCCAGCAGCCAAGAATGGTCGGGGGCCCGAGATGACTATAGCTACACCTTC.

This sequence joins TRBV20-1 and TRBJ2-5; 9 bases map to TRBD2. J was trimmed by 11 bases and V by 6 bases; bases with no gene match: 10. This CDR3 has 12 residues. Germline CDR1 is DFQATT and CDR2 is SNEGSKA (reference sequence). CDR3 amino acids: CSAENQREEQYF. CDR3 DNA: TGCAGTGCCGAAAATCAGCGGGAGGAACAGTACTTC.

J is TRBJ1-2 and V is TRBV5-1; no clear D gene. Between the trimmed V and J ends, which lost 1 base and 2 bases, there was a span of 9 bases. This CDR3 comprises 14 residues. Germline-derived CDR1 and CDR2 are SGHRS and YFSETQ. The CDR3 nucleotides are TGCGCCAGCAGCTTGTGGGCCGTAAACTATGGCTACACCTTC. As protein: CASSLWAVNYGYTF.

This clonotype was counted a single time. This rearrangement joins TRBV11-2 to TRBJ2-5; 8 bases agree with TRBD2. With V trimmed by 1 base and J by 6 bases, 13 bases remained unmatched. Germline V gives CDR1 SGHAT, CDR2 FQNNGV. The CDR3 consists of 17 residues. CDR3 amino acids: CASSLVARTSRIKTQYF. The CDR3 nucleotides read TGTGCCAGCAGCTTAGTTGCAAGGACTAGCAGGATAAAGACCCAGTACTTC.

This clonotype was counted between two and nine times. The V gene is TRBV5-4, the J gene TRBJ1-4; 8 nucleotides line up with TRBD1. V was pared by 5 bases and J by 3 bases, with 6 bases of the junction left unmatched. Germline V gene sequence: CDR1 SGHNT, CDR2 YYREEE (reference sequence). CDR3 length: 15 residues. CDR3 loop: CASRSTGGPNEKLFF. CDR3 sequence (DNA): TGTGCCAGCAGGTCAACAGGGGGGCCTAATGAAAAACTGTTTTTT.

The table lists this clonotype with a few counts. The chain links TRBV7-2 to TRBJ1-1; 7 nucleotides agree with TRBD1. There are 16 residues in the CDR3. CDR1 and CDR2 (germline): SGHTA, FQGNSA. V shed 1 base, J shed 4 bases, and the junction held 9 bases outside the gene matches. Here the CDR3 reads CASSLGSRGRPTEAFF. The CDR3 DNA is TGTGCCAGCAGCTTAGGGTCTAGGGGGCGCCCCACTGAAGCTTTCTTT.

The CDR3 DNA sequence: TGCAGTGCTTGGGGCGCCGACAGGGGAGGCACTGAAGCTTTCTTT. Protein sequence: CSAWGADRGGTEAFF. This rearrangement joins TRBV20-1 to TRBJ1-1; TRBD1 agrees at 8 bases. J lost 4 bases, V lost 5 bases, and 12 bases had no gene match. There are 15 residues in the CDR3. Germline CDR1 and CDR2: DFQATT and SNEGSKA (reference sequence).

The V and J genes are TRBV27 and TRBJ2-7; the D gene is possibly TRBD2 (6 bases). The J call may not be correct, given that the DNA end is closer to TRBJ2-5. The CDR3 has 13 amino acids. Germline assignment: CDR1 MNHEY and CDR2 SMNVEV (reference sequence). CDR3 sequence: CASRRRAGETQYF. In DNA, the CDR3 is TGTGCCAGCAGAAGGAGGGCCGGGGAGACCCAGTACTTC.

This chain uses TRBV7-8 with TRBJ2-7; TRBD2 matches 8 bases. Trimming removed 5 bases from V and 1 base from J; junction bases left unmatched: 13. Germline CDR1 and CDR2: SGHVS and FQNEAQ. The CDR3 is made up of 17 amino acids. The chain's CDR3 is CASSPGVLLADSYEQYF. CDR3 sequence (DNA): TGTGCCAGCAGCCCAGGGGTCCTACTAGCGGATTCCTACGAGCAGTACTTC.

This chain uses TRBV4-2 with TRBJ2-1; D tentatively reads TRBD1 or TRBD2 (5 bases each). V was pared by 0 bases and J by 8 bases, with 20 bases between. Per the germline V gene, CDR1 is LGHNA and CDR2 is YNFKEQ. The CDR3 has 17 residues. CDR3 coding DNA: TGTGCCAGCAGCCAAGATAACCCGGGGCACTATATGGATGAGCAGTTCTTC. Its translation is CASSQDNPGHYMDEQFF.

This chain links TRBV10-3 with TRBJ2-6; 12 bases map to TRBD1. Germline CDR1 reads ENHRY; CDR2 reads SYGVKD. Losses at the gene ends were 7 bases for V and 2 bases for J; bases not matched to a gene: 6. CDR3 size: 17 residues. CDR3 coding DNA: TGTGCCATCATGGGGGGACAGGGGGCTACTGGGGCCAACGTCCTGACTTTC. Amino acids: CAIMGGQGATGANVLTF.

The J gene is TRBJ2-1, the V gene TRBV24-1; no reliable D call. V dropped 3 bases and J dropped 5 bases, with 10 bases sitting between them. Germline CDR1 reads KGHDR; CDR2 reads SFDVKD. The length of the CDR3 is 14 residues. CDR3: CATSDLLGHNEQFF. CDR3 nucleotides: TGTGCCACCAGTGATCTCCTAGGGCACAATGAGCAGTTCTTC.

Notes on this clonotype: A single base separates this from a much larger clone, so it may be a read error. This chain joins TRBV30 and TRBJ2-2; tentatively, D is TRBD2 (5 bases). V gave up 0 bases and J gave up 4 bases, with 15 bases separating them. The CDR3 contains 16 residues. The germline V gene has CDR1 GTSNPN and CDR2 SVGIG (reference sequence). The CDR3 DNA sequence: TGTGCCTGGAGTGTTGTCGGGAAGGCGAGCACCGGGGAGCTGTTTTTT. This gives the protein CAWSVVGKASTGELFF.

As concerns this clonotype: The junction differs from germline at one of its ends, possibly a read error. V is TRBV15 and J is TRBJ1-4; TRBD1 matches 9 bases. This CDR3 has 20 residues. Germline-derived CDR1 and CDR2 are LNHNV and YYDKDF (reference sequence). The CDR3 DNA sequence: TGTGCCACCGGCAGAGATGTTGGACAGGGGAGTGGGGCACCTAATGAAAAACTGTTTTTT. It translates to CATGRDVGQGSGAPNEKLFF.

The chain has TRBV20-1 and TRBJ2-3, with TRBD2 matching 15 bases. Germline CDR1 reads DFQATT; CDR2 reads SNEGSKA (reference sequence). V shed 5 bases, J shed 5 bases, and the junction held 5 bases outside the gene matches. The CDR3 extends over 15 amino acids. CDR3 sequence reads: CSAWTSGRAVDTQYF. CDR3 in DNA: TGCAGTGCTTGGACTAGCGGGAGGGCGGTAGATACGCAGTATTTT.